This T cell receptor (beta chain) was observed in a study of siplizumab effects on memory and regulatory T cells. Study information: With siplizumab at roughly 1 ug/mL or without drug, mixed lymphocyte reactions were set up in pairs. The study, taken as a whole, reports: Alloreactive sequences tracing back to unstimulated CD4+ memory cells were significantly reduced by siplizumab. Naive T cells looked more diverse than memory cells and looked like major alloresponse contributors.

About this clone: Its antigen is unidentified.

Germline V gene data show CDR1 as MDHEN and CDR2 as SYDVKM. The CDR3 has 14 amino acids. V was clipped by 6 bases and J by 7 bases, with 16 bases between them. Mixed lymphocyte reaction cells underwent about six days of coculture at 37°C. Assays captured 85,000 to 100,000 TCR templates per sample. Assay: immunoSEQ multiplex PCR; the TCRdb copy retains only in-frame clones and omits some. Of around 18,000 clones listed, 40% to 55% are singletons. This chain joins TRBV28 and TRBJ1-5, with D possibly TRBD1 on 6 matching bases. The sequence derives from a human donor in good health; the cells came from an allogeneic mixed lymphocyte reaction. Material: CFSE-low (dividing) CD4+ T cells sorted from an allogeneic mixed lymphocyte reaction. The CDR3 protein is CASRSGQLAQPQHF. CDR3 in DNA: TGTGCCAGCAGATCAGGACAGTTAGCCCAGCCCCAGCATTTT.